The TCR beta chain under discussion was sequenced for a study of blood T cell repertoires in COVID-19. The CDR3 has 17 residues. Trimming at V came to 6 bases and at J to 6 bases, leaving 16 bases not matched to a gene. Germline lookup yields CDR1 MNHEY and CDR2 SVGEGT. Clones were read by immunoSEQ multiplex PCR, and TCRdb kept only the in-frame ones, dropping some. The sample holds approximately 150,000 clones, 84% seen once. The chain couples TRBV6-2 or TRBV6-3 to TRBJ2-3; 9 bases line up with TRBD2. The sequence was obtained from a woman older than 75 with COVID-19, enrolled during active disease. The sequenced sample was peripheral blood. DNA for the CDR3: TGTGCCAGCAGCAGCCCCCCAGGGACTAGCAGAGGGGATACGCAGTATTTT. This encodes CASSSPPGTSRGDTQYF.